The 18 T cell receptor beta chains reported below all come from one sample, sequenced in a study of vaccination and CD4 T cells after COVID-19. Their antigen targets remain unknown. Cultured CD4+ T cell DNA was sequenced using the Oncomine TCR Beta short-read assay. TCRdb recomputed calls from the PCR reads with MiXCR, one row per CDR3 protein. Counted here are some 15,000 distinct CDR3 sequences, 30% to 35% occurring once; the ten biggest clones make up more than 12%. Treatment given: roughly 11-day PBMC culture with coronavirus spike peptide pools or control peptides (ViraFEST assay). Sample: cultured CD4+ T cells from blood. The receptors were sampled from a human donor with COVID-19.

The chain carries TRBV12-3 or TRBV12-4 and TRBJ1-2; D gene uncertain. With 1 base removed from V and 7 bases from J, the gap between germline ends came to 7 bases. There are 12 residues in the CDR3. CDR3 DNA sequence: TGTGCCAGCAGTTTAGGGGAGGTTGGCTACACCTTC. This encodes CASSLGEVGYTF.

This sequence joins TRBV15 and TRBJ2-6; 8 positions match TRBD1. The V and J ends lost 5 bases and 0 bases, in that order; junction bases with no gene match: 12. CDR3 length: 19 residues. Germline V gives CDR1 LNHNV, CDR2 YYDKDF (reference sequence). CDR3 residues: CATSSGWAGGGSGANVLTF. CDR3 DNA: TGTGCCACCAGCTCCGGATGGGCAGGGGGCGGCTCTGGGGCCAACGTCCTGACTTTC.

The V and J genes are TRBV11-3 and TRBJ1-3; D remains ambiguous. Between the trimmed V and J ends, which lost 4 bases and 0 bases, there was a span of 16 bases. Germline V gene sequence: CDR1 SGHNT, CDR2 YENEEA. The CDR3 runs 17 residues. CDR3 sequence reads: CASSSPPGQFSGNTIYF. The CDR3 coding sequence is TGTGCCAGCAGCTCTCCCCCTGGCCAATTCTCTGGAAACACCATATATTTT.

This clonotype was observed a few times. The chain has TRBV2 and TRBJ1-5; a possible D gene is TRBD1 (6 bases). The germline CDR1 and CDR2 sequences are SNHLY and FYNNEI. This CDR3 is built from 15 residues. Trimming left V 6 bases short and J 11 bases short, with 23 bases between. The CDR3 here is CASRPGTPRERTQHF. Written as DNA, the CDR3 is TGTGCCAGCAGACCCGGGACACCCCGGGAAAGGACCCAGCATTTT.

This clonotype has a handful of counts. At one boundary the junction diverges from the germline segment, which might be a read error. The chain has TRBV7-7 and TRBJ2-1, with no clear D. Germline loops: CDR1 SSHAT, CDR2 FNYEAQ (reference sequence). This CDR3 is 13 amino acids long. CDR3 amino acids: CASSAGEYNEQFF. The CDR3 DNA reads TGTGCTAGCAGCGCCGGCGAGTACAATGAGCAGTTCTTC. The full variable domain, its missing parts supplied by reference TRBV7-7 and TRBJ2-1, is GAGVSQSPRYKVTKRGQDVTLRCDPISSHATLYWYQQALGQGPEFLTYFNYEAQPDKSGLPSDRFSAERPEGSISTLTIQRTEQRDSAMYRCASSAGEYNEQFFGPGTRLTVL.

This clonotype was counted a few times. This chain's CDR3 is CASSLETVGSYEQYF. DNA of the CDR3: TGTGCCAGCAGCTTAGAAACAGTGGGCTCCTACGAGCAGTACTTC. The V gene is TRBV7-9, the J gene TRBJ2-7, with D uncertain. The CDR3 loop spans 15 amino acids. Germline V gene lookup returns CDR1 SEHNR and CDR2 FQNEAQ (reference sequence). Trimming took 1 base from V and 0 from J, leaving 10 bases between them.

The V and J genes are TRBV20-1 and TRBJ2-5; D perhaps matches TRBD1 (5 bases). V gave up 6 bases and J gave up 5 bases, with 16 bases separating them. The CDR3 consists of 13 residues. Germline V gene data show CDR1 as DFQATT and CDR2 as SNEGSKA (reference sequence). The CDR3 protein is CSADKSSGETQYF. The CDR3, as DNA: TGCAGTGCGGACAAATCCTCTGGGGAGACCCAGTACTTC.

The genes are TRBV20-1 and TRBJ2-5; TRBD2 matches at 7 bases. In germline, CDR1 is DFQATT, CDR2 SNEGSKA (reference sequence). J gave up 1 base and V 2 bases, and 4 bases lay outside the gene matches. The CDR3 consists of 14 residues. CDR3 residues: CSARPSGLQETQYF. CDR3 sequence (DNA): TGCAGTGCTAGACCTAGCGGACTCCAAGAGACCCAGTACTTC.

In its sample, this clonotype was seen a few times. The V call is TRBV6-1, the J call TRBJ1-1, with D uncertain. Per germline, CDR1 MNHNS and CDR2 SASEGT. Trimming stripped 2 bases from V and 4 bases from J, with 5 bases between. The CDR3 is 12 amino acids. The CDR3 is CASSEIGTEAFF. CDR3 sequence (DNA): TGTGCCAGCAGTGAAATCGGCACTGAAGCTTTCTTT.

The chain uses TRBV6-4 and TRBJ1-6, with 9 bases aligning to TRBD1. Germline loops: CDR1 MRHNA, CDR2 SNTAGT. Losses at the gene ends were 4 bases for V and 9 bases for J; bases not matched to a gene: 13. The CDR3 contains 17 residues. In nucleotides, the CDR3 is TGTGCCAGCAGTGCAAGCTCCCCGGACAGGGGAGTTTCACCCCTCCACTTT. Residues: CASSASSPDRGVSPLHF.

The gene calls are TRBV7-6 and TRBJ2-5; D possibly corresponds to TRBD2 (6 bases). The length of the CDR3 is 16 residues. Trimming removed 0 bases at V and 0 bases at J, with 11 bases between. Germline CDR1 and CDR2: SGHVS and FNYEAQ. The CDR3 DNA sequence: TGTGCCAGCAGCTTAGCGGTGGGGGGTAACCAAGAGACCCAGTACTTC. Amino acids: CASSLAVGGNQETQYF.

This clonotype was counted between two and nine times. This sequence joins TRBV20-1 and TRBJ2-3; 10 bases are shared with TRBD2. V lost 5 bases to trimming and J lost 1 base; unmatched junction nucleotides: 0. The CDR3 has 13 residues. Germline V lookup: CDR1 DFQATT, CDR2 SNEGSKA (reference sequence). The CDR3 region is CSAGTSGTDTQYF. The CDR3 DNA reads TGCAGTGCTGGGACTAGCGGCACAGATACGCAGTATTTT.

This clonotype was detected a few times. The rearrangement links TRBV20-1 to TRBJ2-2; D is ambiguous. CDR1 DFQATT and CDR2 SNEGSKA come from the germline V gene (reference sequence). CDR3 size: 15 residues. Trimming left V 3 bases short and J 4 bases short, with 15 bases between. Written as DNA, the CDR3 is TGCAGTGCTAGCGGCTATGTGGGATCCACCGGGGAGCTGTTTTTT. As protein: CSASGYVGSTGELFF.

The V gene is TRBV18, the J gene TRBJ2-2; perhaps TRBD1 as D (5 bases). V was clipped by 1 base and J by 3 bases, with 9 bases between them. This CDR3 is built from 15 residues. Germline V gene sequence: CDR1 KGHSH, CDR2 LQKENI. CDR3 loop: CASSPLDMYTGELFF. In DNA, the CDR3 is TGTGCCAGCTCACCACTGGACATGTACACCGGGGAGCTGTTTTTT.

V gene TRBV15 combines with J gene TRBJ2-4; a weak D match, TRBD2 (5 bases). Germline CDR1 reads LNHNV; CDR2 reads YYDKDF (reference sequence). Trimming pared 0 bases from V and 8 bases from J, leaving 8 bases between. The CDR3 covers 13 residues. The CDR3 loop reads CATSRDHGDIQYF. In DNA form, the CDR3 reads TGTGCCACCAGCAGAGATCACGGGGACATTCAGTACTTC.

The chain employs TRBV27 and TRBJ1-1; unclear D gene. CDR1 is MNHEY, CDR2 SMNVEV, per germline (reference sequence). The CDR3 spans 14 residues. Trimming pared 3 bases from V and 0 bases from J, leaving 8 bases between. The CDR3 DNA reads as TGTGCCAGCAGTTTTGGCCACATGAACACTGAAGCTTTCTTT. Translation: CASSFGHMNTEAFF.

This clonotype was counted once. This may come from a read error, since a much larger clone is one base off. V gene TRBV27 combines with J gene TRBJ2-3; 7 positions agree with TRBD1. There are 20 residues in the CDR3. CDR1 is MNHEY, CDR2 SMNVEV, per germline (reference sequence). V shed 6 bases, J shed 1 base, and the junction held 22 bases outside the gene matches. This CDR3 is CASSRPPPGQHRDGTDTQYF. The DNA of the CDR3 is TGTGCCAGCAGCCGCCCCCCGCCGGGACAGCATAGGGATGGCACAGATACGCAGTATTTT.

The CDR3 DNA reads TGTGCCACCAGCAGTTTCGGAGGGAGCTACGAGCAGTACTTC. This encodes CATSSFGGSYEQYF. The chain recombines TRBV15 with TRBJ2-7, with D possibly being TRBD2 (6 bases). The CDR3 sequence is 14 residues long. V was clipped by 3 bases and J by 3 bases, with 12 bases between them. The V gene's germline CDR1 is LNHNV and CDR2 YYDKDF (reference sequence).